Listed here is a single TCR beta chain. Its antigen is not yet known. The conserved closing phenylalanine or tryptophan is absent in this CDR3, likely reflecting a read error. The library relied on multiplex PCR. Sequencing instrument: Illumina HiSeq 2500. TCRbeta libraries were constructed through three rounds of nested PCR with primers (Table S4) according to protocols modified from ARM-PCR. Before sequencing, PCR products in the 200-500 bp range were cut out of the gel and cleaned up using the QIAquick gel extraction kit. The source study handled its data this way. Trimmomatic was used to clean the reads, FLASH was used to merge the reads into complete CDR3 sequences, and MiTCR was used to assign the reads to V(D)J germline segments. Clonal diversity was calculated as the inverse Simpson's index using VDJtools. In-frame sequences without a premature stop codon were defined as productive reads. The raw public data were reprocessed by TCRdb itself: fastp quality trimming at Q25, MiXCR clonotype calling, in-frame beta chains only. Every entry covers one CDR3 protein and lists the most common genes and DNA from its rows. The authors' filters were not applied to this entry. A total of more than 75,000 distinct CDR3 sequences appear in this sample, 65% to 75% of them only once. Roughly 12% of the sample rests with the top ten.

The sample comes from a study of tumor and adjacent non-tumor tissue in lung cancer (dated by TCRdb to 2016 to 2019). Context from the whole study: Patients with adenocarcinoma (over 11), squamous cell carcinoma (2) and small cell lung cancer (1) were included in the cohort. Among the approximately 15 patients, ages ranged from roughly 31 to 76 years, about 10 were men and 5 were women, and disease was TNM stage I to III. Sequencing produced more than 100,000,000 productive TCRbeta reads in total, an average of approximately 4 million reads per sample. Using bulk TCRbeta repertoires from some 15 lung cancer patients, the study set lung tumor tissue side by side with matched distant non-tumor lung tissue. For each patient, one tumor sample and one normal lung sample were taken, giving thirty paired specimens that underwent TCRbeta CDR3 sequencing.

The CDR3 contains 17 residues when both ends are counted. Here the CDR3 DNA is all that survives: 51 bases in frame from base 1. The V and J ends are trimmed by 7 bases and 0 bases, leaving 19 bases between them. Based on the germline V gene, the CDR1 and CDR2 sequences are LGHNA and YNFKEQ. The paper as a whole reports these results and caveats: TCR diversity was significantly higher in younger patients, and greater tumor TCR diversity was associated with shorter overall survival and shorter disease-free survival. Only about 15 patients were in the cohort, and the authors stated that larger samples and more detailed clinical data are needed. The sequencing platform is not named in the methods, and unique molecular identifiers are not mentioned. Because peripheral blood was not sequenced, the blood TCRbeta repertoires of the lung cancer patients in the study went unexamined. A significantly larger cumulative share of the repertoire was made up by the top 100 clones in normal lung than in tumor tissue. Significantly higher TCR diversity (inverse Simpson) was observed in tumor tissue than in normal lung tissue (approximately 400 vs 170, P = 0.0075, Mann-Whitney U test).

RNA was isolated from bulk unsorted tissue, and RNA quality was assessed with a NanoDrop ND-1000 and an Agilent 2100. The donors were newly diagnosed lung cancer patients admitted for thoracic surgery in China from August to November 2014 who had not received prior chemotherapy. The study excluded patients who had received radiotherapy or chemotherapy before or who had another cancer at the same time. Surgical tissue pieces of 1-2 cm3 were preserved in RNAlater solution and were kept at -80 degrees C until use. The specimen sequenced was lung tumor tissue. The receptor was derived from a woman aged 65 to 85 with non-small cell lung cancer. Here the chain combines TRBV4-2 and TRBJ2-1; a tentative D call is TRBD2 (5 bases match). At the DNA level, the sequence is TGTGCCAGCAACCGGCAGGCGGCAGCGGCCTCCTACAATGAGCAGTTCCTC. This is translated as CASNRQAAAASYNEQFL.